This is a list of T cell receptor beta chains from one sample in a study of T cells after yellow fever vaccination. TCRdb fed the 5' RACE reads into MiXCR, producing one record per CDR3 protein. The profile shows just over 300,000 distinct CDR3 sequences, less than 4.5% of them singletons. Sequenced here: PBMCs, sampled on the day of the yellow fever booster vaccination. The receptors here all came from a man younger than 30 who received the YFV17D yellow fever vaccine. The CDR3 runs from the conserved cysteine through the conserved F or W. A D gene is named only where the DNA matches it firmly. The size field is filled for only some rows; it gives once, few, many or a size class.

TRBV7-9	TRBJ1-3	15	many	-	CASSRGRTLPNTIYF	TGTGCCAGCAGCCGGGGACGGACCTTGCCAAACACCATATATTTT
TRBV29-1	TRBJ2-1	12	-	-	CSVWGPNNEQFF	TGCAGCGTCTGGGGGCCTAACAATGAGCAGTTCTTC
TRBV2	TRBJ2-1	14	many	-	CASSVRGSYNEQFF	TGTGCCAGCAGTGTCAGGGGATCCTACAATGAGCAGTTCTTC
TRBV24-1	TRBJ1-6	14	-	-	CATPRGAGNSPLHF	TGTGCCACCCCACGCGGTGCGGGCAATTCACCCCTCCACTTT
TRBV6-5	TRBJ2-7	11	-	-	CASTSAGEQYF	TGTGCCAGCACCTCGGCCGGGGAGCAGTACTTC
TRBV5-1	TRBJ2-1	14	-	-	CASAPQSSNNEQFF	TGCGCCAGCGCCCCTCAAAGTTCCAACAATGAGCAGTTCTTC
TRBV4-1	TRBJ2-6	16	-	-	CASSQDPDPGANVLTF	TGCGCCAGCAGCCAAGATCCAGACCCTGGGGCCAACGTCCTGACTTTC
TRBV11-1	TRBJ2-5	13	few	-	CASSLGIVETQYF	TGTGCCAGCAGCTTAGGGATAGTTGAGACCCAGTACTTC
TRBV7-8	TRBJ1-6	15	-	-	CASSPRSSYNSPLHF	TGTGCCAGCAGCCCCAGGAGCTCCTATAATTCACCCCTCCACTTT
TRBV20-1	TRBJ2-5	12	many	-	CGGEGVWETQYF	TGCGGAGGGGAGGGGGTGTGGGAGACCCAGTACTTC
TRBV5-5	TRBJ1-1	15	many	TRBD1	CASLKPTGANTEAFF	TGTGCCAGCCTGAAACCGACAGGGGCCAACACTGAAGCTTTCTTT
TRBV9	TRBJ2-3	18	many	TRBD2	CASSVSGLAGGSTDTQYF	TGTGCCAGCAGCGTATCCGGACTAGCGGGGGGCAGCACAGATACGCAGTATTTT
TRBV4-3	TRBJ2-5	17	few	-	CASSQDLGGALWETQYF	TGCGCCAGCAGCCAAGATCTGGGGGGCGCCCTTTGGGAGACCCAGTACTTC
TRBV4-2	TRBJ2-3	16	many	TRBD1	CASSQVGDRAEDTQYF	TGTGCCAGCAGCCAAGTTGGGGACAGGGCTGAAGATACGCAGTATTTT
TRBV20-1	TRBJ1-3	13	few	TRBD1	CSATDRSGNTIYF	TGCAGTGCTACGGACAGGTCTGGAAACACCATATATTTT
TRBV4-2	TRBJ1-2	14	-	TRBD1	CASSQGTGWYGYTF	TGTGCCAGCAGCCAGGGGACAGGGTGGTATGGCTACACCTTC
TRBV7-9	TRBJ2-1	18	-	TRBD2	CASTNPAATSGAGNEQFF	TGTGCCAGCACCAACCCAGCCGCTACTAGCGGGGCTGGGAATGAGCAGTTCTTC
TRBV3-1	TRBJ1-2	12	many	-	CASSPGELGYTF	TGTGCCAGCAGCCCGGGGGAACTGGGCTACACCTTC
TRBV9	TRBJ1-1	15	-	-	CASSVAGSRNTEAFF	TGTGCCAGCAGCGTAGCGGGATCACGGAACACTGAAGCTTTCTTT
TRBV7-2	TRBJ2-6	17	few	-	CASSLAPGLTGANVLTF	TGTGCCAGCAGCTTAGCTCCCGGGCTAACTGGGGCCAACGTCCTGACTTTC
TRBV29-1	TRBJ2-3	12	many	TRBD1	CSARQGVFPQYF	TGCAGCGCCAGACAGGGGGTTTTTCCGCAGTATTTT
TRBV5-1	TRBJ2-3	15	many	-	CASSPPLDGTDTQYF	TGCGCCAGCAGCCCCCCTCTAGATGGCACAGATACGCAGTATTTT
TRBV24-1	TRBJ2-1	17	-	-	CATSDLRGGSSYNEQFF	TGTGCCACCAGTGATTTGAGGGGGGGAAGCTCCTACAATGAGCAGTTCTTC
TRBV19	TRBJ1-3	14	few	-	CASSILGTGNTIYF	TGTGCCAGTAGTATACTGGGGACTGGAAACACCATATATTTT
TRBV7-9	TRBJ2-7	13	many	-	CASSLAGHHEQYF	TGTGCCAGCAGCTTAGCCGGACACCACGAGCAGTACTTC
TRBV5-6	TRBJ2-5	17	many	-	CASSSPLGRGPQETQYF	TGTGCCAGCAGCAGTCCACTAGGAAGGGGACCTCAAGAGACCCAGTACTTC